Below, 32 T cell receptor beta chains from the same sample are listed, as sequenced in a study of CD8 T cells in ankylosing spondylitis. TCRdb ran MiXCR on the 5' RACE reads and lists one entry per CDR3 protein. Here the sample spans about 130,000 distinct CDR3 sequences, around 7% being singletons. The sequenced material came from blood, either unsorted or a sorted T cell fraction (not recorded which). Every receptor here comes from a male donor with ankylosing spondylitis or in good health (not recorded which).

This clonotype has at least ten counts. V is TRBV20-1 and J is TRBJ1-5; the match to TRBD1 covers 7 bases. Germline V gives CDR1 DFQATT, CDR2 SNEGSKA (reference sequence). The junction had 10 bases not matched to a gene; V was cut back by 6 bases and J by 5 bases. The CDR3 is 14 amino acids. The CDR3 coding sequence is TGCAGTGCCCTAAGGAACAGGGGTGATCAGCCCCAGCATTTT. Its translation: CSALRNRGDQPQHF.

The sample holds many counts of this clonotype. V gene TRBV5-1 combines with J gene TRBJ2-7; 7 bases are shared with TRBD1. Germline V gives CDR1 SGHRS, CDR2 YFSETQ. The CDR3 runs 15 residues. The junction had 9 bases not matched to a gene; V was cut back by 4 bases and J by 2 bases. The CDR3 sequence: CASSGGQAVTYEQYF. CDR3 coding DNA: TGCGCCAGCAGCGGAGGACAGGCCGTCACCTACGAGCAGTACTTC.

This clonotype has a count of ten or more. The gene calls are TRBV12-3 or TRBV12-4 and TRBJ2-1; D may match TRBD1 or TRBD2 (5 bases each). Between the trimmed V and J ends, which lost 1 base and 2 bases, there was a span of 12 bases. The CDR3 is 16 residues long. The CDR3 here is CASSLGGLGAYNEQFF. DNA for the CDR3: TGTGCCAGCAGTTTAGGCGGCTTGGGGGCCTACAATGAGCAGTTCTTC.

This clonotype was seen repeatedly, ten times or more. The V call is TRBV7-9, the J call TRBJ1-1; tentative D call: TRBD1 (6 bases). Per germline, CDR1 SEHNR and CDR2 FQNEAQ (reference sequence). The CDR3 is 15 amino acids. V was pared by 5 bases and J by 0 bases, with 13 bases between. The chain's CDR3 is CASSLDNRVNTEAFF. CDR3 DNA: TGTGCCAGCAGCCTTGACAACAGGGTGAACACTGAAGCTTTCTTT.

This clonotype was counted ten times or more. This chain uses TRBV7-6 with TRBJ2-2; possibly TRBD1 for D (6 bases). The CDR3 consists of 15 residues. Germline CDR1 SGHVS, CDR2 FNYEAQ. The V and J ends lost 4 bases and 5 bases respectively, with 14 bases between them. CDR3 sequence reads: CASSSQGAGTGELFF. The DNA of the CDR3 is TGTGCCAGCAGCTCACAGGGCGCTGGTACCGGGGAGCTGTTTTTT.

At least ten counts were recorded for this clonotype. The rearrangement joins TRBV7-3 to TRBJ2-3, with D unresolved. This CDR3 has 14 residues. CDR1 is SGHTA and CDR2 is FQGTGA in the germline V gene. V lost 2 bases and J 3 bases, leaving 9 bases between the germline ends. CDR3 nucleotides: TGTGCCAGCAGCTTAGGCCGAGTAACAGATACGCAGTATTTT. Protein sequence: CASSLGRVTDTQYF. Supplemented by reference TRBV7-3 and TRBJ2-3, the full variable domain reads GAGVSQTPSNKVTEKGKYVELRCDPISGHTALYWYRQSLGQGPEFLIYFQGTGAADDSGLPNDRFFAVRPEGSVSTLKIQRTERGDSAVYLCASSLGRVTDTQYFGPGTRLTVL.

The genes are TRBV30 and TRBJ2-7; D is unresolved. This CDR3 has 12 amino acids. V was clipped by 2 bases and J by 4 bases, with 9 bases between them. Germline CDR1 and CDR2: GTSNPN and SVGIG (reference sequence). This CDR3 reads CAWSPNSYEQYF. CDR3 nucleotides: TGTGCCTGGAGTCCGAACAGTTACGAGCAGTACTTC.

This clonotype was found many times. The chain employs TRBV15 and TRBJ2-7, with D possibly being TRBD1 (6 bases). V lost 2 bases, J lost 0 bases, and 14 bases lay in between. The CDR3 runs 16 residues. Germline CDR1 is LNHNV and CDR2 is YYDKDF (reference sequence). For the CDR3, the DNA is TGTGCCACCAGCAGATCAGGGGCCTCCGGCTCCTACGAGCAGTACTTC. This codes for CATSRSGASGSYEQYF.

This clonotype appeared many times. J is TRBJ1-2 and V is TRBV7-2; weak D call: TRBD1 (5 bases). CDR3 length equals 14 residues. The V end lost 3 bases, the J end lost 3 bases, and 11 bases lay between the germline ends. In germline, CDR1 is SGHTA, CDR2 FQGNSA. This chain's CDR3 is CASSFSREYYGYTF. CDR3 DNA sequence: TGTGCCAGCAGCTTTTCCAGGGAATACTATGGCTACACCTTC. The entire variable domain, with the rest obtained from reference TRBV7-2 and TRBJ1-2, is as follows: GAGVSQSPSNKVTEKGKDVELRCDPISGHTALYWYRQSLGQGLEFLIYFQGNSAPDKSGLPSDRFSAERTGGSVSTLTIQRTQQEDSAVYLCASSFSREYYGYTFGSGTRLTVV.

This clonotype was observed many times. Here the CDR3 reads CASSLDRVTSSYEQYF. The DNA for the CDR3 is TGTGCCAGCAGCTTAGACCGGGTTACCAGCTCCTACGAGCAGTACTTC. The chain carries TRBV7-2 and TRBJ2-7; D call uncertain. Deletions cut 1 base from V and 0 bases from J, with 13 bases between. The CDR3 loop spans 16 amino acids. CDR1 and CDR2 from the germline V gene are SGHTA and FQGNSA.

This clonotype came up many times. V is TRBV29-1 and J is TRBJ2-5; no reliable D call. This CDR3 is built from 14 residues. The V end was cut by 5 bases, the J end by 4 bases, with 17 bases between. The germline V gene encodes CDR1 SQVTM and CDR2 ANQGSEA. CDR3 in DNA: TGCAGCGTTAGAGCCTCGCTTATGAGAGAGACCCAGTACTTC. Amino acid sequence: CSVRASLMRETQYF.

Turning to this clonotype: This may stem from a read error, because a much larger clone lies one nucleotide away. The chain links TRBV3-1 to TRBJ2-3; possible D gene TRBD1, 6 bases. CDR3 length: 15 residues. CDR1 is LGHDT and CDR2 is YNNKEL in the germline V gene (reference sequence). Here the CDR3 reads CASSQERGDTDTLYF. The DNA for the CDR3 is TGTGCCAGCAGCCAAGAACGAGGGGACACAGATACGCTGTATTTT.

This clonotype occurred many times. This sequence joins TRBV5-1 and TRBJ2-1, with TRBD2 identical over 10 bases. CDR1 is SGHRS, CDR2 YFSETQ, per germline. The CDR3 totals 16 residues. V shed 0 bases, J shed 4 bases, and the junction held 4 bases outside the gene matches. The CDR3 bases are TGCGCCAGCAGCTTGGGTGGGACTAGCGCTTACAATGAGCAGTTCTTC. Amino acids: CASSLGGTSAYNEQFF.

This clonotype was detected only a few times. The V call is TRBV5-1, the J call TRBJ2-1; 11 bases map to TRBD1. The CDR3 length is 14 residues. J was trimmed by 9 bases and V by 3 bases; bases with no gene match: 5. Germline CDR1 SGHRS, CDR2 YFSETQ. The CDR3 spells CASSWGQGVREQFF. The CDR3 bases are TGCGCCAGCAGCTGGGGACAGGGGGTGCGTGAGCAGTTCTTC.

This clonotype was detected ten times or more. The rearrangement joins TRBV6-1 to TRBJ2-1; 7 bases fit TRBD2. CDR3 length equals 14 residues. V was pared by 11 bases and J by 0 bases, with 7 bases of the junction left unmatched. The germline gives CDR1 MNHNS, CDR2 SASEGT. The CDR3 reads CAGRAGDSYNEQFF. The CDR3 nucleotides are TGTGCCGGTCGGGCGGGAGACTCCTACAATGAGCAGTTCTTC.

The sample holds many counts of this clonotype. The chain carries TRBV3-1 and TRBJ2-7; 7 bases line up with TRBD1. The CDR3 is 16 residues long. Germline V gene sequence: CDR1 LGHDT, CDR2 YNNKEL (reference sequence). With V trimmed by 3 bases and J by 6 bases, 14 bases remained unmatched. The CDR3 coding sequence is TGTGCCAGCAGCCACTACCTGGGTCCCTCAGGGGGCGAGCAGTACTTC. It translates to CASSHYLGPSGGEQYF.

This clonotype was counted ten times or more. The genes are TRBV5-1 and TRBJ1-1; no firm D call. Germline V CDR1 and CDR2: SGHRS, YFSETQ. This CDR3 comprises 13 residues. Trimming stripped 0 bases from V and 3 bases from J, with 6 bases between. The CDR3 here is CASSLVQDTEAFF. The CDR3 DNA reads TGCGCCAGCAGCTTGGTCCAGGACACTGAAGCTTTCTTT.

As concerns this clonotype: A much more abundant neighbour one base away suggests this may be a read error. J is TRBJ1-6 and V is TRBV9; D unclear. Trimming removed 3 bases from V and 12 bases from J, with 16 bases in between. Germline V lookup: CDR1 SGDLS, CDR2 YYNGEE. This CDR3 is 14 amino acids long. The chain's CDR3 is CASSDRGSFRPLHF. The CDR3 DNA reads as TGTGCCAGCAGCGACCGAGGAAGCTTCCGACCCCTCCACTTT. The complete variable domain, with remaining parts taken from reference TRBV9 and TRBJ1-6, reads DSGVTQTPKHLITATGQRVTLRCSPRSGDLSVYWYQQSLDQGLQFLIQYYNGEERAKGNILERFSAQQFPDLHSELNLSSLELGDSALYFCASSDRGSFRPLHFGNGTRLTVT.

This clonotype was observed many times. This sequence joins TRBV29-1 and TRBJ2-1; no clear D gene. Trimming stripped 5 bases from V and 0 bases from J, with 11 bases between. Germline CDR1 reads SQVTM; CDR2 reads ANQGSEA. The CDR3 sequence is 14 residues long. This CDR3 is CSVRPLSSYNEQFF. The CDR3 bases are TGCAGCGTTCGGCCCTTAAGCTCCTACAATGAGCAGTTCTTC.

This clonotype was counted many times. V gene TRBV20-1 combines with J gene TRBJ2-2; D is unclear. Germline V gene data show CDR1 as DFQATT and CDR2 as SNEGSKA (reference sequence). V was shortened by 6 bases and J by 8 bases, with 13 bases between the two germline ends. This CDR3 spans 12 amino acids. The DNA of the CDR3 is TGCAGTGCCGGAAGATCTCCTGGGGAGCTGTTTTTT. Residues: CSAGRSPGELFF.

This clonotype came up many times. Written as DNA, the CDR3 is TGTGCCAGCCGCGGCGACTATGGCTACACCTTC. Its protein product is CASRGDYGYTF. V is TRBV25-1 and J is TRBJ1-2; unclear D gene. Trimming shortened V by 8 bases and J by 3 bases, and 7 bases separated the two germline ends. The CDR3 covers 11 residues. In germline, CDR1 is MGHDK, CDR2 SYGVNS.

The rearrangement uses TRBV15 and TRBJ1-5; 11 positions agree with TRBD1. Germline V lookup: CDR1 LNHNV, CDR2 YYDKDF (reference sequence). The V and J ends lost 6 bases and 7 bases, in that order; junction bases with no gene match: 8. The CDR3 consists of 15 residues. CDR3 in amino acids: CATSERTGGWQPQHF. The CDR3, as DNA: TGTGCCACCAGTGAGAGGACAGGGGGCTGGCAGCCCCAGCATTTT. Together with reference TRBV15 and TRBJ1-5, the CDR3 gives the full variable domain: DAMVIQNPRYQVTQFGKPVTLSCSQTLNHNVMYWYQQKSSQAPKLLFHYYDKDFNNEADTPDNFQSRRPNTSFCFLDIRSPGLGDTAMYLCATSERTGGWQPQHFGDGTRLSIL.

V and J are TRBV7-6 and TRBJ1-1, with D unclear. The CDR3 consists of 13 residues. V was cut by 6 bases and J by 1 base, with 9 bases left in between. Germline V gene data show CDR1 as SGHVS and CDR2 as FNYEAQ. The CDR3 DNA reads TGTGCCAGCAGTTACAGCCGGAACACTGAAGCTTTCTTT. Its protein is CASSYSRNTEAFF.

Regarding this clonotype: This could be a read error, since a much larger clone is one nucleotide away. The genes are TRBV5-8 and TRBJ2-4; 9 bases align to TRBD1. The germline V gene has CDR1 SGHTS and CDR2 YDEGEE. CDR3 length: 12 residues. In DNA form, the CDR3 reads TGTGCCAGCAGCGGGGACAGGGCCATTCAGTGCTTC. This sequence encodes CASSGDRAIQCF.

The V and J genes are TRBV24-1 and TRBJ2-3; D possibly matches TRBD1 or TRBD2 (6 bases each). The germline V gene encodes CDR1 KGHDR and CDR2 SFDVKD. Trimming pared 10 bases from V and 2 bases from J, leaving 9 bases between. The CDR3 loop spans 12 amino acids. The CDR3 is CATGGLTDTQYF. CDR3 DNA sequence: TGTGCCACGGGGGGCCTCACAGATACGCAGTATTTT.

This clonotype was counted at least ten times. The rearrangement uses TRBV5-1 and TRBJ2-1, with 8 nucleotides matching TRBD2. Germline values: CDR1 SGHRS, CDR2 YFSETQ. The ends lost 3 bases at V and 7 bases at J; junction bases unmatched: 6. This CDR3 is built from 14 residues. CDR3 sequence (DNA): TGCGCCAGCAGCTGGGGACTAGACCGGAATGAGCAGTTCTTC. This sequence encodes CASSWGLDRNEQFF.

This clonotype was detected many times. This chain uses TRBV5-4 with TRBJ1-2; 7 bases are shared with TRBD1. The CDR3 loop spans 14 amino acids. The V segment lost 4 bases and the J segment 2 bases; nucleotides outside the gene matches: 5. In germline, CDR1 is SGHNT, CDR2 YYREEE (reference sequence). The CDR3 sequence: CASSPGTANYGYTF. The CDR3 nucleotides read TGTGCCAGCAGCCCCGGGACAGCGAACTATGGCTACACCTTC.

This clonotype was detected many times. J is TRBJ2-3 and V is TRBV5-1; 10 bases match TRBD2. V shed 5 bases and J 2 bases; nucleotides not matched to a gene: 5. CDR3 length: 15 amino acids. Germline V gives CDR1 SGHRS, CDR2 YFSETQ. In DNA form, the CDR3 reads TGCGCCAGCAGTTCTAGCGGGGGCCCCACAGATACGCAGTATTTT. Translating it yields CASSSSGGPTDTQYF.

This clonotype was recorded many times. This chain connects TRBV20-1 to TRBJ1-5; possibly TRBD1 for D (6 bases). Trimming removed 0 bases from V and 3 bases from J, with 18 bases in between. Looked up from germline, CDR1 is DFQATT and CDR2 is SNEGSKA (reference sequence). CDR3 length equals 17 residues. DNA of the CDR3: TGCAGTGCTAGAGATATTTTTCCGGACAGCTTCAATCAGCCCCAGCATTTT. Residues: CSARDIFPDSFNQPQHF.

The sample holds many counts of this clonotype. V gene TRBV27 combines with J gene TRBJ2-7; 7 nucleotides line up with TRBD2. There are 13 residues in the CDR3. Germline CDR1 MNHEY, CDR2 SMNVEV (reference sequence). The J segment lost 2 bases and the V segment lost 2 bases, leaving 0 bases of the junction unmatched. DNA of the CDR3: TGTGCCAGCAGTTTAGCGGGAGCCTACGAGCAGTACTTC. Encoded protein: CASSLAGAYEQYF.

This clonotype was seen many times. The CDR3, as DNA: TGCGCCAGCAGCTTCGTAGGAACAAGCGGAGACTACAATGAGCAGTTCTTC. Amino acid sequence: CASSFVGTSGDYNEQFF. V gene TRBV5-1 combines with J gene TRBJ2-1; TRBD2 might be the D (5 bases). Trimming shortened V by 2 bases and J by 3 bases, and 18 bases separated the two germline ends. This CDR3 is 17 amino acids long. Germline lookup yields CDR1 SGHRS and CDR2 YFSETQ.

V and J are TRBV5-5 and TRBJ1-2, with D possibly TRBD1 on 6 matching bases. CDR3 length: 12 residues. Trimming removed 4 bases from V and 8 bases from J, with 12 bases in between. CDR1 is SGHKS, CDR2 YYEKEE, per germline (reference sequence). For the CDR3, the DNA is TGTGCCAGCAGCGACACAGGGTACGGCTACACCTTC. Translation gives CASSDTGYGYTF.